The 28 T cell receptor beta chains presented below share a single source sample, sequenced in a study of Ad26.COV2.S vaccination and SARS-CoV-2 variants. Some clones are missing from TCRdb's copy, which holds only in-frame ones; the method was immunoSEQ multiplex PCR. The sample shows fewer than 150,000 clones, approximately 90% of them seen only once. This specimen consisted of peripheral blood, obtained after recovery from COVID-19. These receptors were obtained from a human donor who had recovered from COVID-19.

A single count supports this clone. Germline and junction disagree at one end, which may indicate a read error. CDR3 nucleotides: TGTGCCAGCAGCCTATCCGGGACAGGGGGCACGGATACGCAGTATTTT. Translated: CASSLSGTGGTDTQYF. The V call is TRBV3-1 (or the pseudogene TRBV3-2), the J call TRBJ2-3; the match to TRBD1 covers 12 bases. Germline assignment: CDR1 LGHDT and CDR2 YNNKEL (reference sequence). The CDR3 covers 16 residues.

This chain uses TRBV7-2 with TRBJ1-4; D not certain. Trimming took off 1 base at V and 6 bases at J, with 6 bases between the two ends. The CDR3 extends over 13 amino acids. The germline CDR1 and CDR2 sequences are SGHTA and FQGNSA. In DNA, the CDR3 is TGTGCCAGCAGCTTAGGACTTCATGAAAAACTGTTTTTT. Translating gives CASSLGLHEKLFF.

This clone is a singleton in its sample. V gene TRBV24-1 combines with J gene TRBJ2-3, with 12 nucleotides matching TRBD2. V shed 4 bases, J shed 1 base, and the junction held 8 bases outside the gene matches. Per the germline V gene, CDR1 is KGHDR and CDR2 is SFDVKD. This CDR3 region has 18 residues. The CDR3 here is CATSDPTSGGGGTDTQYF. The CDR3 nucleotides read TGTGCCACCAGTGACCCGACTAGCGGGGGAGGGGGCACAGATACGCAGTATTTT.

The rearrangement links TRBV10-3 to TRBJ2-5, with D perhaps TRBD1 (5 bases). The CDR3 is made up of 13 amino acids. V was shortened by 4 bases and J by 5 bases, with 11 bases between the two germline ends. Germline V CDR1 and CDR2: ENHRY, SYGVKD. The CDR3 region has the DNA TGTGCCATCAGTGGACAGCCTGTGGAGACCCAGTACTTC. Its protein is CAISGQPVETQYF.

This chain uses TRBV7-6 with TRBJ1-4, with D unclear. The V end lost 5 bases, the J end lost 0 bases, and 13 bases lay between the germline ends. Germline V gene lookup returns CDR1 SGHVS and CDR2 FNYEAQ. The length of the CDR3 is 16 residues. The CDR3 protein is CASSPRLPATNEKLFF. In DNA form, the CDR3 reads TGTGCCAGCAGCCCCCGCCTCCCTGCAACTAATGAAAAACTGTTTTTT.

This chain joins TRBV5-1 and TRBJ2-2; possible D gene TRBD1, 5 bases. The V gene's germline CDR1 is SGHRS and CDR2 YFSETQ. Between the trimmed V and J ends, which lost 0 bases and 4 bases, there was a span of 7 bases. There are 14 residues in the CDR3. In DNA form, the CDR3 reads TGCGCCAGCAGCTTGGTTAGGGGCACCGGGGAGCTGTTTTTT. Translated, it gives CASSLVRGTGELFF.

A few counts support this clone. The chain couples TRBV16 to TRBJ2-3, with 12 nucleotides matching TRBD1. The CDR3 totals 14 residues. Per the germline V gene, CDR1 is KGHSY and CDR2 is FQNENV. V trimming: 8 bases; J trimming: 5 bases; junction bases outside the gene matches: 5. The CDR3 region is CASVRDRGLDTQYF. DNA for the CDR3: TGTGCCAGCGTCCGGGACAGGGGGCTAGATACGCAGTATTTT.

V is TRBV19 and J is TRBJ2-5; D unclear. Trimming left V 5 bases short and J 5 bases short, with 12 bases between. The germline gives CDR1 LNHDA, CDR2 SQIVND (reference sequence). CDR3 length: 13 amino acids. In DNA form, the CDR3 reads TGTGCCAGTAGTGCCGACTGGCGGGAGACCCAGTACTTC. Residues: CASSADWRETQYF.

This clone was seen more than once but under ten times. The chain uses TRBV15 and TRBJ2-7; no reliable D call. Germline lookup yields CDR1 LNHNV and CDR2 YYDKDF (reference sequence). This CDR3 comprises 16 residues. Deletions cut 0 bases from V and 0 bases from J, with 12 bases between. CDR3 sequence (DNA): TGTGCCACCAGCAGAGATACCTTGATGGACTCCTACGAGCAGTACTTC. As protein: CATSRDTLMDSYEQYF.

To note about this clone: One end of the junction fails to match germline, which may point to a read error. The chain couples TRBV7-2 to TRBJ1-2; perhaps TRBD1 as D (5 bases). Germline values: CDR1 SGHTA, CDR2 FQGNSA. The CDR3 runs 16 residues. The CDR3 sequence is CASSLAWGSLTYGYTF. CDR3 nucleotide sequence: TGTGCCAGCAGCCTAGCTTGGGGGAGCTTAACCTATGGCTACACCTTC.

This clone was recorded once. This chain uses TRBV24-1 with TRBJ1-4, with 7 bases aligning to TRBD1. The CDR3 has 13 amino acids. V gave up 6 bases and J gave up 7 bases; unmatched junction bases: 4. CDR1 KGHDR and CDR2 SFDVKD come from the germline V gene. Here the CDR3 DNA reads TGTGCCACCAGTCCGGGACAGCCTGAAAAACTGTTTTTT. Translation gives CATSPGQPEKLFF.

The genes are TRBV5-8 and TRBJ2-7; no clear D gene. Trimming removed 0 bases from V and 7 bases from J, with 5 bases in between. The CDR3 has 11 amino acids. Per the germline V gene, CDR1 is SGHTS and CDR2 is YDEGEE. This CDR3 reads CASSLVTEQYF. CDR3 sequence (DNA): TGTGCCAGCAGCTTGGTGACTGAGCAGTACTTC.

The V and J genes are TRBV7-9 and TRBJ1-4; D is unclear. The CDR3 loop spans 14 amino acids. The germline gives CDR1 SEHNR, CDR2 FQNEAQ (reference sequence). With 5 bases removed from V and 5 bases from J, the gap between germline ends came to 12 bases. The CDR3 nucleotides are TGTGCCAGCAGCCGGGAGTGGCCGAATGAAAAACTGTTTTTT. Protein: CASSREWPNEKLFF.

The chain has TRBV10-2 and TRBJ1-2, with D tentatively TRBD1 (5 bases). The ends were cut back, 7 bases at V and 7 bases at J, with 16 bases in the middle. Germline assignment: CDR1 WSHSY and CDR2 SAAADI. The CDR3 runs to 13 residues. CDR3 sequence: CASKERGLGGYTF. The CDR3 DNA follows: TGCGCCAGCAAGGAGCGGGGCCTAGGTGGCTACACCTTC.

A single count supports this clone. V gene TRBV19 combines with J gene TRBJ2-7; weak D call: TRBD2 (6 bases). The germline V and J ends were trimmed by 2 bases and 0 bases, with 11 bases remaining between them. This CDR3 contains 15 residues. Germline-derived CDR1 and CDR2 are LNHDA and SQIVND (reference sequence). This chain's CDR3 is CASSILAGSSYEQYF. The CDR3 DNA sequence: TGTGCCAGTAGTATATTGGCGGGGAGCTCCTACGAGCAGTACTTC.

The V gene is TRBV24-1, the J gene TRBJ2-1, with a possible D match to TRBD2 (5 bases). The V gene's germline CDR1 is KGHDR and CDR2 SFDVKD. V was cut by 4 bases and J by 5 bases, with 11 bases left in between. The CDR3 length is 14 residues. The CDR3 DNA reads TGTGCCACCAGTGACACCAGCGGACACAATGAGCAGTTCTTC. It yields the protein CATSDTSGHNEQFF.

For the CDR3, the DNA is TGTGCCAGCAGTTTAGGGTCTCCAGGGAACACTGAAGCTTTCTTT. Its protein product is CASSLGSPGNTEAFF. This chain connects TRBV28 to TRBJ1-1; no clear D gene. The CDR3 sequence is 15 residues long. V dropped 2 bases and J dropped 1 base, with 11 bases sitting between them. From germline, CDR1 is MDHEN and CDR2 SYDVKM.

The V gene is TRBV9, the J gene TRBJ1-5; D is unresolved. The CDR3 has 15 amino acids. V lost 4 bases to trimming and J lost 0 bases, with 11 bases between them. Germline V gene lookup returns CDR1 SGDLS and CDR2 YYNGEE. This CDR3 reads CASSPDGRSNQPQHF. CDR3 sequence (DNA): TGTGCCAGCAGCCCCGACGGTCGTAGCAATCAGCCCCAGCATTTT.

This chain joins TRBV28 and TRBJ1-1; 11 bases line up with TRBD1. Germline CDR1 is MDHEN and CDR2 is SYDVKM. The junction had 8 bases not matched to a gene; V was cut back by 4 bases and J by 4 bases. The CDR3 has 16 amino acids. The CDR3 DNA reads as TGTGCCAGCAGTTCCGTGGACAGGGGGCCGGCCACTGAAGCTTTCTTT. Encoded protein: CASSSVDRGPATEAFF.

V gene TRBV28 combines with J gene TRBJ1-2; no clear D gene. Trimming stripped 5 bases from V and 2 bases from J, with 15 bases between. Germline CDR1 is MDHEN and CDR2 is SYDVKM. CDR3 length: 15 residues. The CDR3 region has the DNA TGTGCCAGCAGTCCAAGGGCCCTGATAAACTATGGCTACACCTTC. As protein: CASSPRALINYGYTF.

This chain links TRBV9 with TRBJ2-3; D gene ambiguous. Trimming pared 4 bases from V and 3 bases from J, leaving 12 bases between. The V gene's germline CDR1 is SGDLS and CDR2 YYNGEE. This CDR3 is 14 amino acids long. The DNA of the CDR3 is TGTGCCAGCAGCCCCGAGCCCGGGACAGATACGCAGTATTTT. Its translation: CASSPEPGTDTQYF.

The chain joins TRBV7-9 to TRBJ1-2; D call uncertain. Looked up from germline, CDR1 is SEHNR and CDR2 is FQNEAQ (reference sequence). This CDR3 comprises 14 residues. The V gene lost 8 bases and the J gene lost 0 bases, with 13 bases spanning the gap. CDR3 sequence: CASGQVGANYGYTF. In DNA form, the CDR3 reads TGTGCCAGCGGCCAGGTCGGGGCTAACTATGGCTACACCTTC.

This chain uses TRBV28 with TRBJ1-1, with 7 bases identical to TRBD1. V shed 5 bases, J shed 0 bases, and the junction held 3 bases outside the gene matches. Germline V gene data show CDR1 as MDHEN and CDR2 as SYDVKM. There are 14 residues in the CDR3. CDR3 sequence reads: CASSPGGMNTEAFF. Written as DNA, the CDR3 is TGTGCCAGCAGTCCAGGGGGTATGAACACTGAAGCTTTCTTT.

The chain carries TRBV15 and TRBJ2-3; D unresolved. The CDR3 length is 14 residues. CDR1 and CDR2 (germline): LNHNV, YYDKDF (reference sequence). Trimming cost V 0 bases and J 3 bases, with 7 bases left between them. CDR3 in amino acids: CATSRDAETDTQYF. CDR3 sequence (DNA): TGTGCCACCAGCAGAGATGCGGAGACAGATACGCAGTATTTT. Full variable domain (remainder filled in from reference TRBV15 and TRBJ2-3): DAMVIQNPRYQVTQFGKPVTLSCSQTLNHNVMYWYQQKSSQAPKLLFHYYDKDFNNEADTPDNFQSRRPNTSFCFLDIRSPGLGDTAMYLCATSRDAETDTQYFGPGTRLTVL.

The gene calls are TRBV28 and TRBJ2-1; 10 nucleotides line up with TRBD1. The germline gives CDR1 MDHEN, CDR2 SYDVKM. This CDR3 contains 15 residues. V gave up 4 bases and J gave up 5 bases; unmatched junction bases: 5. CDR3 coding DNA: TGTGCCAGCAGTTCTTGGACAGGGGGACACAATGAGCAGTTCTTC. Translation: CASSSWTGGHNEQFF.

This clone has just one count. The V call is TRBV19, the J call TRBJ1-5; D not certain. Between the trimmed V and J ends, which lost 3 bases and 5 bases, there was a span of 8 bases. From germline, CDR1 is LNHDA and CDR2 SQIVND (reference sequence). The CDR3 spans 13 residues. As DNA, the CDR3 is TGTGCCAGTAGTATTACGGTGGATCAGCCCCAGCATTTT. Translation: CASSITVDQPQHF. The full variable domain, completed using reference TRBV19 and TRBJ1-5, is DGGITQSPKYLFRKEGQNVTLSCEQNLNHDAMYWYRQDPGQGLRLIYYSQIVNDFQKGDIAEGYSVSREKKESFPLTVTSAQKNPTAFYLCASSITVDQPQHFGDGTRLSIL.

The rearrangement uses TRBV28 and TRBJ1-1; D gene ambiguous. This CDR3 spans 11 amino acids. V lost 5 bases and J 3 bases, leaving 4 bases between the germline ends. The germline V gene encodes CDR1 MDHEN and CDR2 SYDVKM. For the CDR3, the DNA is TGTGCCAGCAGTACTTACACTGAAGCTTTCTTT. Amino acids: CASSTYTEAFF.

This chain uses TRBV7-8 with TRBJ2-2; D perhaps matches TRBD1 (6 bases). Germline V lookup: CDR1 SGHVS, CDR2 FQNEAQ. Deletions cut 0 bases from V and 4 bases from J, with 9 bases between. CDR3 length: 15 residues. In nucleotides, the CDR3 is TGTGCCAGCAGCTTAGCAGGGACAAGCACCGGGGAGCTGTTTTTT. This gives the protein CASSLAGTSTGELFF.